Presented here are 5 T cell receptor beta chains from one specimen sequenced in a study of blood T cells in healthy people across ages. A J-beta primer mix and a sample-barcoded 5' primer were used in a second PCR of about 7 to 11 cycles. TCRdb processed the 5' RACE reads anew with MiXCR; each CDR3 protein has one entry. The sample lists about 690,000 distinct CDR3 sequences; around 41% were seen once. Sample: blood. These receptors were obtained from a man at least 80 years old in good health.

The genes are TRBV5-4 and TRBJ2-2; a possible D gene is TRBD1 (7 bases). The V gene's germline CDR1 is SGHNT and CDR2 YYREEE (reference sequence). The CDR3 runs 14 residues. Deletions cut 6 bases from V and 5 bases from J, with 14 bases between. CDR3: CASTLTGRTGELFF. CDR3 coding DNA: TGTGCCAGCACCCTGACAGGGAGGACCGGGGAGCTGTTTTTT.

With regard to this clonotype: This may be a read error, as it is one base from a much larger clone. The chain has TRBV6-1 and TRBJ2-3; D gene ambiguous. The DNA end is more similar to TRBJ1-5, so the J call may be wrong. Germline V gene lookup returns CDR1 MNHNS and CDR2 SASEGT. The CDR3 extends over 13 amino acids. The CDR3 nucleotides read TGTGCCAGCATAAAGACGCTCACAGATACGCAGCATTTT. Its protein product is CASIKTLTDTQHF.

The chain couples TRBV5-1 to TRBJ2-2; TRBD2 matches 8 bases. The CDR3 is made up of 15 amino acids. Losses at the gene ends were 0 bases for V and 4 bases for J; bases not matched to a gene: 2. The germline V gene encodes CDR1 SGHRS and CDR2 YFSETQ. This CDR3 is CASSLEAGGTGELFF. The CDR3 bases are TGCGCCAGCAGCTTGGAGGCGGGAGGCACCGGGGAGCTGTTTTTT.

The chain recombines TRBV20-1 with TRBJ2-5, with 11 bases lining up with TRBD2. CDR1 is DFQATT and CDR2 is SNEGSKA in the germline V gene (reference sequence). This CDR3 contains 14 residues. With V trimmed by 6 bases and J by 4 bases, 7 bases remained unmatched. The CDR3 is CSADTSGRRETQYF. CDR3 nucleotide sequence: TGCAGTGCAGATACTAGCGGGAGAAGAGAGACCCAGTACTTC.

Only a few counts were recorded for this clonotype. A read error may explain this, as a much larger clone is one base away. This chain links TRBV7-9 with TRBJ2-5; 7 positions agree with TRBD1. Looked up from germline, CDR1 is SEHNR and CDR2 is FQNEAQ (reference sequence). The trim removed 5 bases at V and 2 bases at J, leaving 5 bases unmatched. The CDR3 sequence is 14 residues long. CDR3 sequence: CASSDWTGQETQYF. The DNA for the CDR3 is TGTGCCAGCAGCGATTGGACAGGACAAGAGACCCAGTACTTC.